In its sample, the clone carrying this TCR beta chain was seen once. Its antigen is still unknown. These data are taken from a study of T cells in localized non-small cell lung cancer. Study-level results: Uninvolved nearby lung showed the greatest T cell clonality, exceeding that found in tumor. Longer overall survival was associated with a higher density of T cells in the blood. Appearance in adjacent lung was seen for a median 57 of the top 100 tumor clones.

Clones were read by immunoSEQ multiplex PCR, and TCRdb kept only the in-frame ones, dropping some. This sample carries approximately 33,000 clones, approximately 88% of them seen once, and the ten largest clones take under 8.5%. Germline V gene lookup returns CDR1 MNHEY and CDR2 SVGAGI. Trimming took 6 bases from V and 0 from J, leaving 8 bases between them. The CDR3 contains 13 residues. The chain employs TRBV6-5 and TRBJ1-1; the D gene is possibly TRBD1 (5 bases). Sequencing used peripheral blood, obtained before any cancer treatment. The receptor comes from a woman between 35 and 70 years old with stage I lung adenocarcinoma. This CDR3 is CASRQVLNTEAFF. The CDR3 DNA follows: TGTGCCAGCAGACAGGTACTGAACACTGAAGCTTTCTTT.